One and the same sample provided the 20 T cell receptor beta chains below, sequenced in a study of CD8+ T cells in alopecia areata. In each case, RNA was isolated and then reverse transcribed into cDNA as the sequencing template. Profiled with immunoSEQ multiplex PCR; TCRdb holds only in-frame clones, not every one. The data show some 120,000 clones, around 48% seen once. Sequenced input: NKG2D-low CD8+ T cells sorted from blood. These receptors originate from a human donor with alopecia areata.

A few counts support this clone. The CDR3 DNA follows: TGCGCCAGCAGCTTGACAGGGGGCTGGGATGAGCAGTTCTTC. Protein: CASSLTGGWDEQFF. The V gene is TRBV5-1, the J gene TRBJ2-1; TRBD1 aligns across 9 bases. V was pared by 1 base and J by 8 bases, with 4 bases of the junction left unmatched. The germline gives CDR1 SGHRS, CDR2 YFSETQ. The CDR3 extends over 14 amino acids.

In its sample, this clone was seen a few times. The sample carries other DNA sequences with the same CDR3. The chain carries TRBV29-1 and TRBJ2-2; no clear D. The germline CDR1 and CDR2 sequences are SQVTM and ANQGSEA. The CDR3 totals 12 residues. V lost 4 bases to trimming and J lost 2 bases, with 5 bases between them. The CDR3 nucleotides read TGCAGCGTTGTAAGAAACACCGGGGAGCTGTTTTTT. It yields the protein CSVVRNTGELFF.

This clone was observed a few times. This rearrangement joins TRBV29-1 to TRBJ2-7; TRBD1 might be the D (5 bases). V was pared by 5 bases and J by 2 bases, with 10 bases between. Germline CDR1 reads SQVTM; CDR2 reads ANQGSEA. CDR3 length: 12 amino acids. The CDR3 loop is CSVLTDTYEQYF. The CDR3 DNA is TGCAGCGTTCTGACGGACACCTACGAGCAGTACTTC.

The genes are TRBV6-1 and TRBJ2-4; D is undetermined. The germline V gene has CDR1 MNHNS and CDR2 SASEGT. The CDR3 has 16 amino acids. Trimming left V 1 base short and J 1 base short, with 11 bases between. CDR3 residues: CASSEVGVVAKNIQYF. The CDR3 nucleotides read TGTGCCAGCAGTGAAGTTGGGGTGGTGGCCAAAAACATTCAGTACTTC.

This clone was observed a handful of times. The rearrangement uses TRBV29-1 and TRBJ1-1; D unresolved. Germline lookup yields CDR1 SQVTM and CDR2 ANQGSEA. Trimming removed 4 bases at V and 6 bases at J, with 12 bases between. The CDR3 runs 12 residues. This chain's CDR3 is CSVVSGGPEAFF. The CDR3 nucleotides read TGCAGCGTTGTGTCCGGAGGTCCTGAAGCTTTCTTT.

V and J are TRBV29-1 and TRBJ1-1, with a tentative D call TRBD1 (6 bases). V was trimmed by 0 bases and J by 3 bases, leaving 26 bases between them. This CDR3 is 19 amino acids long. Germline assignment: CDR1 SQVTM and CDR2 ANQGSEA. The CDR3 DNA sequence: TGCAGCGTTGAAGATAATGGGCAAAACAGGGATTCGTGGCACACTGAAGCTTTCTTT. Amino acid sequence: CSVEDNGQNRDSWHTEAFF.

The sample holds a few counts of this clone. V and J are TRBV7-2 and TRBJ2-5, with D perhaps TRBD1 (5 bases). Germline loops: CDR1 SGHTA, CDR2 FQGNSA. The germline V and J ends were trimmed by 2 bases and 4 bases, with 14 bases remaining between them. The CDR3 is 15 residues long. The CDR3 sequence: CASSLWAGRSETQYF. CDR3 coding DNA: TGTGCCAGCAGCTTATGGGCAGGGCGATCAGAGACCCAGTACTTC.

The chain is built from TRBV5-4 and TRBJ2-2, with TRBD2 matching over 12 bases. CDR1 is SGHNT, CDR2 YYREEE, per germline (reference sequence). V shed 4 bases and J 5 bases; nucleotides not matched to a gene: 6. The CDR3 consists of 16 residues. CDR3 DNA: TGTGCCAGCAGCCCGACTAGCGGGAGAACGACCGGGGAGCTGTTTTTT. Protein sequence: CASSPTSGRTTGELFF.

The rearrangement links TRBV14 to TRBJ1-1; the D is unclear. The germline gives CDR1 SGHDN, CDR2 FVKESK. This CDR3 is built from 13 residues. V was pared by 1 base and J by 7 bases, with 10 bases between. As DNA, the CDR3 is TGTGCCAGCAGCCAAGGGGGAGGGAGTGAAGCTTTCTTT. Encoded protein: CASSQGGGSEAFF.

In its sample, this clone was seen a few times. The J gene is TRBJ2-7, the V gene TRBV28, with D possibly TRBD1 on 5 matching bases. The CDR3 has 13 residues. CDR1 is MDHEN and CDR2 is SYDVKM in the germline V gene. V was clipped by 3 bases and J by 3 bases, with 9 bases between them. The CDR3 DNA sequence: TGTGCCAGCAGTTTTCAAGGGGACTACGAGCAGTACTTC. Its protein product is CASSFQGDYEQYF. Combining the CDR3 with reference TRBV28 and TRBJ2-7 gives the whole variable domain DVKVTQSSRYLVKRTGEKVFLECVQDMDHENMFWYRQDPGLGLRLIYFSYDVKMKEKGDIPEGYSVSREKKERFSLILESASTNQTSMYLCASSFQGDYEQYFGPGTRLTVT.

The CDR3 DNA reads TGCAGCGTTGTTAGGGGCGAGCAGTACTTC. Amino acid sequence: CSVVRGEQYF. The rearrangement links TRBV29-1 to TRBJ2-7, with D perhaps TRBD1 (5 bases). This CDR3 comprises 10 residues. The germline CDR1 and CDR2 sequences are SQVTM and ANQGSEA. Trimming removed 4 bases at V and 6 bases at J, with 7 bases between.

The chain is built from TRBV4-1 and TRBJ1-2; no reliable D call. Between the trimmed V and J ends, which lost 4 bases and 0 bases, there was a span of 9 bases. This CDR3 has 14 amino acids. Germline V CDR1 and CDR2: MGHRA, YSYEKL. The CDR3 sequence is CASSPPGSNYGYTF. The DNA for the CDR3 is TGCGCCAGCAGCCCGCCGGGATCTAACTATGGCTACACCTTC.

This clone was recorded once. The chain joins TRBV13 to TRBJ2-1; D not certain. This CDR3 comprises 13 residues. V was clipped by 4 bases and J by 9 bases, with 13 bases between them. Germline V gene data show CDR1 as PRHDT and CDR2 as FYEKMQ (reference sequence). The CDR3 region is CASSYSGRSEQFF. In nucleotides, the CDR3 is TGTGCCAGCAGCTACTCCGGGCGCAGTGAGCAGTTCTTC.

The rearrangement uses TRBV30 and TRBJ1-2; D is ambiguous. This CDR3 has 16 amino acids. Germline V lookup: CDR1 GTSNPN, CDR2 SVGIG (reference sequence). Trimming stripped 0 bases from V and 0 bases from J, with 14 bases between. CDR3 DNA sequence: TGTGCCTGGAGTGTACTGGCGGAACCTTCTAACTATGGCTACACCTTC. It codes for CAWSVLAEPSNYGYTF.

V usage is TRBV28 and J usage is TRBJ2-7; D unclear. The germline gives CDR1 MDHEN, CDR2 SYDVKM. The germline V and J ends were trimmed by 4 bases and 6 bases, with 13 bases remaining between them. The CDR3 extends over 13 amino acids. DNA of the CDR3: TGTGCCAGCAGTTCCAGGACCGCTTTCGAGCAGTACTTC. Encoded protein: CASSSRTAFEQYF.

The gene calls are TRBV5-6 and TRBJ2-7, with 9 bases fitting TRBD1. The germline gives CDR1 SGHDT, CDR2 YYEEEE. J lost 3 bases, V lost 3 bases, and 1 base had no gene match. The CDR3 loop spans 13 amino acids. The CDR3 reads CASSWDRDYEQYF. The CDR3 DNA follows: TGTGCCAGCAGCTGGGACAGGGACTACGAGCAGTACTTC. Using reference TRBV5-6 and TRBJ2-7 for the parts outside the CDR3, the full variable domain is DAGVTQSPTHLIKTRGQQVTLRCSPKSGHDTVSWYQQALGQGPQFIFQYYEEEERQRGNFPDRFSGHQFPNYSSELNVNALLLGDSALYLCASSWDRDYEQYFGPGTRLTVT.

The chain employs TRBV28 and TRBJ2-5; either TRBD1 or TRBD2 may fit D (5 bases each). Trimming cost V 4 bases and J 5 bases, with 17 bases left between them. The CDR3 length is 15 residues. Germline CDR1 reads MDHEN; CDR2 reads SYDVKM. This chain's CDR3 is CASSSTTEGWETQYF. The CDR3 nucleotides are TGTGCCAGCAGTTCGACCACAGAGGGGTGGGAGACCCAGTACTTC.

V and J are TRBV29-1 and TRBJ2-5; D possibly corresponds to TRBD2 (5 bases). The germline gives CDR1 SQVTM, CDR2 ANQGSEA. The CDR3 covers 14 residues. The germline V and J ends were trimmed by 0 bases and 5 bases, with 13 bases remaining between them. The CDR3 loop reads CSVEDKRRWETQYF. The CDR3 DNA follows: TGCAGCGTTGAAGATAAGCGGAGGTGGGAGACCCAGTACTTC.

This chain connects TRBV4-1 to TRBJ2-7; TRBD1 is a possible D gene (6 bases). Trimming left V 0 bases short and J 4 bases short, with 10 bases between. Per the germline V gene, CDR1 is MGHRA and CDR2 is YSYEKL. This CDR3 has 14 amino acids. In nucleotides, the CDR3 is TGCGCCAGCAGCCAAGATGGGGGCCGGTACGAGCAGTACTTC. Protein: CASSQDGGRYEQYF.

The CDR3 nucleotides are TGCAGCGTTCCATATTACTCGGGGAGCGGGAGGGCCTACGAGCAGTACTTC. It translates to CSVPYYSGSGRAYEQYF. The rearrangement links TRBV29-1 to TRBJ2-7, with 10 bases aligning to TRBD2. J gave up 2 bases and V 5 bases, and 15 bases lay outside the gene matches. From germline, CDR1 is SQVTM and CDR2 ANQGSEA. The CDR3 covers 17 residues.